This T cell receptor (beta chain) came from a study of CD8 T cells in ankylosing spondylitis. Study-wide findings and caveats: The study identified a TCR beta motif of 7 or 8 highly homologous variants that appeared characteristic of ankylosing spondylitis blood.

This clonotype was seen once. The antigen is undetermined. 5'-RACE, quantitative and with molecular barcodes, yielded the TCR beta libraries. Each CDR3 protein gets one entry after TCRdb re-called the 5' RACE reads with MiXCR. The sample yields approximately 400,000 distinct CDR3 sequences, roughly 25% seen once. Trimming at V came to 4 bases and at J to 3 bases, leaving 10 bases not matched to a gene. This CDR3 has 17 amino acids. Per germline, CDR1 KGHSH and CDR2 LQKENI. This chain joins TRBV18 and TRBJ2-1, with TRBD2 identical over 9 bases. The material sequenced was blood, either unsorted or a sorted T cell fraction (not recorded which). The TCR sequence derives from a male donor with ankylosing spondylitis. The CDR3 bases are TGTGCCAGCTCACGAACCCAAGGGCGGGGGGGCTACAATGAGCAGTTCTTC. Protein sequence: CASSRTQGRGGYNEQFF.